These T cell receptor beta chains were read from a single sample in a study of blood T cell repertoires in COVID-19. Measured with immunoSEQ multiplex PCR; TCRdb has only the in-frame clones, and not every one. In the table there are some 330,000 clones, around 84% of which are singletons. The sequenced material came from PBMCs or T cells enriched from blood (not recorded which). The receptor set was obtained from a young man who had recovered from COVID-19. The CDR3 runs from the conserved cysteine through the conserved F or W. Each record gives: D gene, clone size, J gene, V gene, CDR3 DNA, CDR3 protein. D genes are given only for firm matches. Only part of the rows carry a size: once, few, many, or a class if the clone is expanded.

>NA|NA|TRBJ2-7|TRBV21-1
TGTGCCAGCAGCAACAGCCCCGCTACAGGGCCATCCGCCTACGAGCAGTACTTC
CASSNSPATGPSAYEQYF
>TRBD1|NA|TRBJ2-2|TRBV10-1
TGCGCCAGCAGACGACAGGGCGCGACCGGGGAGCTGTTTTTT
CASRRQGATGELFF
>TRBD2|NA|TRBJ2-5|TRBV11-2
TGTGCCAGCAGCTTAAGTTCCAGCGGGGGCCAAGAGACCCAGTACTTC
CASSLSSSGGQETQYF
>TRBD1|NA|TRBJ2-7|TRBV7-9
TGTGCCAGCAGCCCGGGACAGGAGACCTACGAGCAGTACTTC
CASSPGQETYEQYF
>TRBD1|once|TRBJ1-4|TRBV7-9
TGTGCCAGCAGCTTAGCCGGCGACAGGGAGGATGAAAAACTGTTTTTT
CASSLAGDREDEKLFF
>NA|NA|TRBJ1-5|TRBV27
TGTGCCAGCAGCCCCTATCATTACCCCGCGGATCAGCCCCAGCATTTT
CASSPYHYPADQPQHF
>TRBD2|NA|TRBJ2-5|TRBV3-1/TRBV3-2
TGTGCCAGCAGCCTATTGGGGGGGCAAGAGACCCAGTACTTC
CASSLLGGQETQYF
>TRBD2|NA|TRBJ2-5|TRBV4-1
TGCGCCAGCAGCCAAGTCCGAGGGACTAGCGGGTACCAAGAGACCCAGTACTTC
CASSQVRGTSGYQETQYF
>TRBD2|NA|TRBJ2-1|TRBV7-9
TGTGCCAGCAGCTCGCCCTTAGCGGGGTACTACAATGAGCAGTTCTTC
CASSSPLAGYYNEQFF
>NA|NA|TRBJ2-7|TRBV2
TGTGCCAGCAGTTACAGGTCCCCTTCCTACGAGCAGTACTTC
CASSYRSPSYEQYF
>TRBD1|NA|TRBJ1-4|TRBV18
TGTGCCAGCTCACCATCCAAGGACAGGGCCGATGAAAAACTGTTTTTT
CASSPSKDRADEKLFF
>NA|NA|TRBJ1-2|TRBV11-2
TGTGCCAGCAGCTTCGGCGGTAACTATGGCTACACCTTC
CASSFGGNYGYTF
>TRBD1|NA|TRBJ2-7|TRBV11-2
TGTGCCAGCAGCCTAGGGACAGGGATCCCCTCCTACGAGCAGTACTTC
CASSLGTGIPSYEQYF
>NA|NA|TRBJ1-3|TRBV30
TGTGTCTGGGTTAAGACAGGCGCCCCTGGAAACACCATATATTTT
CVWVKTGAPGNTIYF
>TRBD1|NA|TRBJ2-6|TRBV3-1/TRBV3-2
TGTGCCAGCAGCCAAGACAGGACAGGATTTTCTGGGGCCAACGTCCTGACTTTC
CASSQDRTGFSGANVLTF
>TRBD2|few|TRBJ2-3|TRBV15
TGTGCCACCAGCAGGGGTACTAGCGCTCTCGATACGCAGTATTTT
CATSRGTSALDTQYF
>TRBD1|once|TRBJ2-7|TRBV4-2
TGTGCCAGCAGCCAGGCCAGGGGGCGATTTTCGAGCTCCTACGAGCAGTACTTC
CASSQARGRFSSSYEQYF
>NA|NA|TRBJ2-7|TRBV5-1
TGCGCCAGCAGCTTGAGCCCGGACGAGCAGTACTTC
CASSLSPDEQYF
>NA|NA|TRBJ1-1|TRBV7-9
TGTGCCAGCAGCAAATGGGACATTACGAACACTGAAGCTTTCTTT
CASSKWDITNTEAFF
>NA|NA|TRBJ1-3|TRBV19
TGTGCCAGTAGTATAGGAGGATCTTCTGGAAACACCATATATTTT
CASSIGGSSGNTIYF
>NA|NA|TRBJ1-2|TRBV2
TGTGCCAGCGACAGGAACTATGGCTACACCTTC
CASDRNYGYTF
>TRBD1|NA|TRBJ2-7|TRBV29-1
TGCAGCGCTTTGTTGATGTGGGGACAGTCCTACGAGCAGTACTTC
CSALLMWGQSYEQYF
>TRBD2|NA|TRBJ2-7|TRBV6-5
TGTGCCAGCAGTTACCAAGCGGGGTCCTACGAGCAGTACTTC
CASSYQAGSYEQYF
>TRBD1|NA|TRBJ2-1|TRBV6-2/TRBV6-3
TGTGCCAGCAGTTACCGGACAGGGATGGGGATGTACGGGTACAATGAGCAGTTCTTC
CASSYRTGMGMYGYNEQFF
>TRBD1|NA|TRBJ1-6|TRBV14
TGTGCCAGCAGCCCCTGGACAGGAGGCCCCCTCCACTTT
CASSPWTGGPLHF
>NA|once|TRBJ2-7|TRBV6-2/TRBV6-3
TGTGCCAGCAGTTACACTTCCCTTTCCTACGAGCAGTACTTC
CASSYTSLSYEQYF
>NA|NA|TRBJ1-2|TRBV28
TGTGCCAGCAGTTTATTCGCCCACAATAGCTACACCTTC
CASSLFAHNSYTF
>NA|NA|TRBJ2-1|TRBV5-6
TGTGCCAGCAGCTTGGGCCCCGAGGGGTTCTTC
CASSLGPEGFF
>NA|NA|TRBJ2-7|TRBV11-3
TGTGCCAGCAGCTTCGGCCGGGTATCCGAGCAGTACTTC
CASSFGRVSEQYF
>NA|NA|TRBJ1-5|TRBV2
TGTGCCAGCAGTGAGGGGTGGTCGTTTGACAGACCCAATCAGCCCCAGCATTTT
CASSEGWSFDRPNQPQHF
>NA|NA|TRBJ1-1|TRBV5-1
TGCGCCAGCAGCTCAGCAACTACAGGGACCACTGAAGCTTTCTTT
CASSSATTGTTEAFF
>NA|NA|TRBJ1-4|TRBV2
TGTGCCAGCAGTGAAGGGCTAACTAATGAAAAACTGTTTTTT
CASSEGLTNEKLFF
>NA|NA|TRBJ2-7|TRBV7-2
TGTGCCAGCAGCTTAGCGAGCGCCGTCGAGCAGTACTTC
CASSLASAVEQYF
>TRBD2|NA|TRBJ2-7|TRBV2
TGTGCCAGCAGTGCGGCTAGCGGGGGGGATTACGAGCAGTACTTC
CASSAASGGDYEQYF
>TRBD1|NA|TRBJ1-5|TRBV30
TGTGCCTGGACCCGGGACAGCGATCAGCCCCAGCATTTT
CAWTRDSDQPQHF
>TRBD1|NA|TRBJ1-5|TRBV30
TGTGCCTGGAGCCCCTGGGCCGGGACAGTCAATCAGCCCCAGCATTTT
CAWSPWAGTVNQPQHF
>NA|NA|TRBJ2-2|TRBV6-9
TGTGCCAGCAGTTATTCGATCCGGGGGAACACCGGGGAGCTGTTTTTT
CASSYSIRGNTGELFF
>NA|NA|TRBJ1-4|TRBV28
TGTGCCAGCAGTTACTGGCGGGGGGAAAAACTGTTTTTT
CASSYWRGEKLFF
>NA|NA|TRBJ1-2|TRBV2
TGTGCCAGCAGTGAATTGGCACCCCAGGCCTATGGCTACACCTTC
CASSELAPQAYGYTF
>TRBD2|NA|TRBJ2-5|TRBV25-1
TGTGCCAGCAGTGGGACTAGCTCAGGGACCCAGTACTTC
CASSGTSSGTQYF
>TRBD1|NA|TRBJ1-3|TRBV19
TGTGCCAGTAGTCCTCGGACAGGCCCTGGAAACACCATATATTTT
CASSPRTGPGNTIYF
>TRBD1|once|TRBJ1-5|TRBV27
TGTGCCAGCAGTTTTCGCAGGGGGCAGAATCAGCCCCAGCATTTT
CASSFRRGQNQPQHF